The source of this T cell receptor (beta chain) is a study of Ad26.COV2.S vaccination and SARS-CoV-2 variants. As for the study in general: Dosing was one shot or two shots 56 days apart. Points from the study as a whole: Vaccine recipients had higher spike-specific TCR breadth than placebo recipients. Recipients of either vaccine or placebo displayed similar breadth of non-spike TCRs.

In regard to this clone: Its matching antigen is unknown.

Here immunoSEQ multiplex PCR was the method, and the copy in TCRdb shows in-frame clones only, minus some. Here the sample spans approximately 400,000 clones, about 80% being singletons. The treatment was: roughly 20 received Ad26.COV2.S at low or high dose, single or two shots; roughly 5 received placebo; per-sample allocation not given. Samples came from day 63 after the first vaccine or placebo injection. Donor was an adult aged 18-55 years in Boston. This specimen was peripheral blood, taken in a trial of Ad26.COV2.S vaccine versus placebo. The origin of this receptor is a person aged 18-65 years who received the Ad26.COV2.S COVID-19 vaccine or a placebo.

The DNA for the CDR3 is TGCGCCAGCAGCTTGACTTCTAAGAAAGAGACCCAGTACTTC. Translated: CASSLTSKKETQYF. V is TRBV5-1 and J is TRBJ2-5, with D hard to call. The CDR3 totals 14 residues. V lost 1 base and J lost 3, with 10 bases in between. Per germline, CDR1 SGHRS and CDR2 YFSETQ.